Shown below are 15 T cell receptor beta chains from a single sample sequenced in a study of T cell repertoires in cytomegalovirus infection. TCRdb recomputed calls from the reads with MiXCR, one row per CDR3 protein. The data contain 750,000 to 950,000 distinct CDR3 sequences, roughly 29% of them singletons. The antigens of these receptors remain unknown. Sequencing used cultured CD8+ T cells from PBMCs, obtained from culture after CMV antigen stimulation. These receptors all stem from a human donor in good health (CMV status not recorded). Some clones in this sample may be carry-over from other donors' samples.

The chain couples TRBV27 to TRBJ2-5, with a possible D match to TRBD2 (6 bases). The V gene's germline CDR1 is MNHEY and CDR2 SMNVEV (reference sequence). The CDR3 contains 13 residues. V was cut by 5 bases and J by 1 base, with 8 bases left in between. The CDR3 loop reads CASSRGIQETQYF. As DNA, the CDR3 is TGTGCCAGCAGTCGGGGGATCCAAGAGACCCAGTACTTC.

The table lists this clonotype with many counts. The rearrangement joins TRBV7-9 to TRBJ2-1, with D possibly TRBD1 on 5 matching bases. Germline V gene lookup returns CDR1 SEHNR and CDR2 FQNEAQ (reference sequence). The CDR3 is 13 amino acids. The ends were cut back, 5 bases at V and 4 bases at J, with 9 bases in the middle. In DNA form, the CDR3 reads TGTGCCAGCAGCACTGACAGATACAATGAGCAGTTCTTC. Translated: CASSTDRYNEQFF.

The chain uses TRBV7-6 and TRBJ2-6; D may be TRBD2 (7 bases). The V end was cut by 6 bases, the J end by 0 bases, with 27 bases between. There are 21 residues in the CDR3. Per the germline V gene, CDR1 is SGHVS and CDR2 is FNYEAQ. The CDR3 coding sequence is TGTGCCAGCAGGACTCGGGCCATGGGGGGGCATAAAGACTCTGGGGCCAACGTCCTGACTTTC. It encodes CASRTRAMGGHKDSGANVLTF.

This clonotype was seen many times. The chain recombines TRBV7-6 with TRBJ2-1, with 10 positions matching TRBD2. With 5 bases clipped from V and 8 bases from J, the junction kept 12 bases outside the gene matches. The CDR3 is 16 residues long. Germline CDR1 reads SGHVS; CDR2 reads FNYEAQ. This CDR3 reads CASSNVIAGGADEQFF. Here the CDR3 DNA reads TGTGCCAGCAGCAACGTAATAGCGGGGGGAGCGGATGAGCAGTTCTTC.

This clonotype was seen at least ten times. This sequence joins TRBV7-2 and TRBJ2-1; 9 positions match TRBD2. This CDR3 has 16 amino acids. The V gene end was trimmed by 5 bases and the J gene end by 3 bases; junction bases not matched to a gene: 8. Germline values: CDR1 SGHTA, CDR2 FQGNSA. The CDR3 DNA reads TGTGCCAGCAGCCCCCTGCGGGGGGGAAACTACAATGAGCAGTTCTTC. Residues: CASSPLRGGNYNEQFF.

This clonotype occurred a few times. The rearrangement links TRBV27 to TRBJ2-3; 10 bases align to TRBD1. V dropped 4 bases and J dropped 5; count of bases not matched to a gene: 6. The germline gives CDR1 MNHEY, CDR2 SMNVEV (reference sequence). The length of the CDR3 is 15 residues. The CDR3 sequence is CASSWTGGRRDTQYF. CDR3 in DNA: TGTGCCAGCAGTTGGACAGGGGGACGGAGAGATACGCAGTATTTT.

The chain recombines TRBV7-4 with TRBJ2-2; D not certain. The CDR3 sequence is 16 residues long. With 5 bases removed from V and 0 bases from J, the gap between germline ends came to 13 bases. Germline V gene sequence: CDR1 SGHVT, CDR2 SQSDAQ. The CDR3 DNA follows: TGTGCCAGCAGCAAATTGACGTTAGCGAACACCGGGGAGCTGTTTTTT. It yields the protein CASSKLTLANTGELFF.

This clonotype was picked up a small number of times. V gene TRBV6-5 combines with J gene TRBJ2-2, with D unclear. Germline CDR1 and CDR2: MNHEY and SVGAGI. Trimming shortened V by 0 bases and J by 4 bases, and 12 bases separated the two germline ends. The CDR3 covers 16 residues. The CDR3 DNA sequence: TGTGCCAGCAGTTACTCGTCTCCGCCGAGCACCGGGGAGCTGTTTTTT. It encodes CASSYSSPPSTGELFF.

The genes are TRBV6-1 and TRBJ2-7; 8 nucleotides line up with TRBD1. V lost 7 bases and J lost 6; bases outside the gene matches: 2. The length of the CDR3 is 11 residues. In germline, CDR1 is MNHNS, CDR2 SASEGT. The CDR3 sequence is CASIRGREQYF. The CDR3 DNA is TGTGCCAGCATCAGGGGGCGCGAGCAGTACTTC.

The rearrangement uses TRBV7-6 and TRBJ2-1; 10 bases fit TRBD2. The CDR3 extends over 16 amino acids. Losses at the gene ends were 4 bases for V and 8 bases for J; bases not matched to a gene: 11. Germline loops: CDR1 SGHVS, CDR2 FNYEAQ. CDR3 loop: CASSSLAGGPEHEQFF. CDR3 nucleotide sequence: TGTGCCAGCAGCTCCTTAGCGGGGGGCCCCGAGCATGAGCAGTTCTTC.

This rearrangement joins TRBV28 to TRBJ1-2, with 9 positions matching TRBD1. The germline gives CDR1 MDHEN, CDR2 SYDVKM. The CDR3 has 14 amino acids. V shed 5 bases and J 2 bases; nucleotides not matched to a gene: 3. The CDR3 loop is CASSNRGLNYGYTF. In DNA, the CDR3 is TGTGCCAGCAGTAACAGGGGGCTGAACTATGGCTACACCTTC.

This clonotype was found a few times. The gene calls are TRBV6-2 or TRBV6-3 and TRBJ2-2; 9 bases fit TRBD1. Germline assignment: CDR1 MNHEY and CDR2 SVGEGT. The CDR3 covers 14 residues. After removal of 6 bases from V and 6 bases from J, the junction contained 5 bases not matched to a gene. CDR3 residues: CASSITGGSGELFF. For the CDR3, the DNA is TGTGCCAGCAGCATTACAGGGGGCTCCGGGGAGCTGTTTTTT.

The table lists this clonotype with many counts. The chain carries TRBV5-6 and TRBJ1-6; maybe TRBD1 (6 bases). The germline V gene encodes CDR1 SGHDT and CDR2 YYEEEE. The CDR3 has 15 amino acids. The ends were cut back, 2 bases at V and 10 bases at J, with 16 bases in the middle. The CDR3 nucleotides are TGTGCCAGCAGCTTATCGACAGGATTAGGGTCACCCCTCCACTTT. It yields the protein CASSLSTGLGSPLHF. Supplemented by reference TRBV5-6 and TRBJ1-6, the full variable domain reads DAGVTQSPTHLIKTRGQQVTLRCSPKSGHDTVSWYQQALGQGPQFIFQYYEEEERQRGNFPDRFSGHQFPNYSSELNVNALLLGDSALYLCASSLSTGLGSPLHFGNGTRLTVT.

Many counts were recorded for this clonotype. The CDR3: CASSLSGGHNEQFF. The CDR3 region has the DNA TGTGCCAGCAGCTTAAGCGGGGGGCACAATGAGCAGTTCTTC. The chain has TRBV7-9 and TRBJ2-1; 9 bases agree with TRBD2. The CDR3 has 14 residues. Germline CDR1 reads SEHNR; CDR2 reads FQNEAQ (reference sequence). V dropped 2 bases and J dropped 5; count of bases not matched to a gene: 1.

The chain has TRBV6-1 and TRBJ1-4, with TRBD1 matching over 8 bases. The CDR3 spans 15 residues. The germline V gene encodes CDR1 MNHNS and CDR2 SASEGT. With 2 bases clipped from V and 4 bases from J, the junction kept 3 bases outside the gene matches. As DNA, the CDR3 is TGTGCCAGCAGTGAACGACAGGGGATTAATGAAAAACTGTTTTTT. Amino acids: CASSERQGINEKLFF.